This T cell receptor beta chain was retrieved from a study of shared clonotypes between healthy human individuals. Details on this clone: Its antigen is undetermined.

General observations from the study: Memory subsets had estimated richness that was generally smaller than that of naive subsets. Sampling covered blood only; tissue repertoires likely differ.

Donors comprised only Caucasian adults living in Nashville, Tennessee. As handled by the study authors: From ImmunoSEQ came sequences covering only the junction and carrying no quality scores, so filtering differed. Measured with immunoSEQ multiplex PCR; TCRdb has only the in-frame clones, and not every one. The V and J calls and clone size were taken over from that table, and D and trimming were inferred from the DNA. Of just over 2,000,000 clones listed, 95% are singletons. The specimen was naive CD4+ T cells sorted from blood. Specified subset: CD45RA+ positively selected. This clonotype was obtained from a man in his late teens or twenties in good health.

The CDR3 here is CASSPRDRGYEQYF. The CDR3 DNA reads TGTGCCAGCAGTCCCCGGGACAGGGGCTACGAGCAGTACTTC. The chain recombines TRBV2 with TRBJ2-7; 10 bases map to TRBD1. Looked up from germline, CDR1 is SNHLY and CDR2 is FYNNEI. V shed 5 bases and J 3 bases; nucleotides not matched to a gene: 4. CDR3 length: 14 amino acids.